This T cell receptor (beta chain) was sequenced during a study of blood T cell repertoires in COVID-19. On the study more broadly: Researchers got acute and convalescent COVID-19 samples from the United States, Italy and Spain. The cDNA or gDNA used as material had been derived from T cells, B-cell-depleted T cells, or PBMCs.

As originally analysed: Reference gene primers were amplified, and this amplification served to estimate nucleated cell counts. The table came from immunoSEQ multiplex PCR; TCRdb's copy has only in-frame clones and leaves some out. V and J calls and clone size are as listed in that table; D and trimming were resolved from the DNA. The table includes fewer than 120,000 clones, roughly 82% detected once. Germline V gives CDR1 DFQATT, CDR2 SNEGSKA (reference sequence). The CDR3 runs to 11 residues. V was cut by 4 bases and J by 8 bases, with 11 bases left in between. The origin of this receptor is a woman aged 60 to 75 with acute or convalescent COVID-19. The sample consisted of peripheral blood. The chain recombines TRBV20-1 with TRBJ1-1; D is unclear. The CDR3 nucleotides read TGCAGTGCTATAGCGACGGGGGAAGCTTTCTTT. Its protein product is CSAIATGEAFF.